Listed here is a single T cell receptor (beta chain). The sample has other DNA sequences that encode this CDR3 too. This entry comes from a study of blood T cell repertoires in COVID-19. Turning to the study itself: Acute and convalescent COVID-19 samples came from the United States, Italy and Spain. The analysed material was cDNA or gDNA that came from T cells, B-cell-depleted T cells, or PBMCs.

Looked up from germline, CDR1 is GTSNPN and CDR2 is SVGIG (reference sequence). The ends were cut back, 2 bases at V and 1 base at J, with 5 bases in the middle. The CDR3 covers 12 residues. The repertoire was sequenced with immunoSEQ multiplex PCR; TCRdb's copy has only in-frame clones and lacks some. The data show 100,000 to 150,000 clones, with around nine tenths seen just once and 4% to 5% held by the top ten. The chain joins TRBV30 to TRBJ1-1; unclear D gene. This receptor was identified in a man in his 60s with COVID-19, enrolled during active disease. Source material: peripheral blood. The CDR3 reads CAWSRENTEAFF. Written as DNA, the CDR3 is TGTGCCTGGAGTCGGGAGAACACTGAAGCTTTCTTT.